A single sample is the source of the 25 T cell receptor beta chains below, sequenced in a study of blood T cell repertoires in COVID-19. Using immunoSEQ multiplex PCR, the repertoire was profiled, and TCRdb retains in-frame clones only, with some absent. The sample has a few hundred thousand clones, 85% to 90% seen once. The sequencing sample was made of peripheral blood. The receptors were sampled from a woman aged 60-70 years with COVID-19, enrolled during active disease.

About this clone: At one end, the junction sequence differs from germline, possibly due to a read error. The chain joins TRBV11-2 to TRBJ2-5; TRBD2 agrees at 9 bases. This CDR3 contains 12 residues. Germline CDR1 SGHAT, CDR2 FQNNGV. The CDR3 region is CASSLGGGANNF. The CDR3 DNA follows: TGTGCCAGCAGCTTAGGCGGGGGGGCCAACAACTTC.

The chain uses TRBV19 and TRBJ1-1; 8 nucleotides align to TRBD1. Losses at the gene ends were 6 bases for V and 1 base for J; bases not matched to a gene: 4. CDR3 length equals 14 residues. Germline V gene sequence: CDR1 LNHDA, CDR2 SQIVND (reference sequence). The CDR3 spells CASSTGTGNTEAFF. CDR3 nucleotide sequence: TGTGCCAGTAGCACTGGGACAGGGAACACTGAAGCTTTCTTT.

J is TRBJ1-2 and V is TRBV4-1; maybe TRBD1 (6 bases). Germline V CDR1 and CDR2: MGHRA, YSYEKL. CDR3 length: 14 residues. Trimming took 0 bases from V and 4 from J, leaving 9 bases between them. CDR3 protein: CASSQDTGIYGYTF. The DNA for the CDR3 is TGCGCCAGCAGCCAAGACACAGGGATCTATGGCTACACCTTC.

CDR3 sequence (DNA): TGTGCCAGCAGCTTATTGATGTCAGGGGGCCGATATCAGCCCCAGCATTTT. It is translated as CASSLLMSGGRYQPQHF. The V call is TRBV7-8, the J call TRBJ1-5, with TRBD1 identical over 8 bases. Germline V gene lookup returns CDR1 SGHVS and CDR2 FQNEAQ. The V gene end was trimmed by 2 bases and the J gene end by 5 bases; junction bases not matched to a gene: 11. There are 17 residues in the CDR3.

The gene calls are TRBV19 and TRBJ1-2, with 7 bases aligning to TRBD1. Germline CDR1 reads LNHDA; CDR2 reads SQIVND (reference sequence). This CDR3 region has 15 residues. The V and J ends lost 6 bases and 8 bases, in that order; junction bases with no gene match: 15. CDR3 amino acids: CASRTRQGEGVGYTF. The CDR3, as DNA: TGTGCCAGTAGGACCCGACAGGGTGAAGGGGTAGGCTACACCTTC.

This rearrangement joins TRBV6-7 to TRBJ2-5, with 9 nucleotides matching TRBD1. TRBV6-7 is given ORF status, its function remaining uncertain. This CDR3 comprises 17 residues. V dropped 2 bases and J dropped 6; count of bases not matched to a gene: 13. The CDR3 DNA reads TGTGCCAGCAGTTACCACCACTCAGAGGGACAGGGAAAGACCCAGTACTTC. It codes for CASSYHHSEGQGKTQYF.

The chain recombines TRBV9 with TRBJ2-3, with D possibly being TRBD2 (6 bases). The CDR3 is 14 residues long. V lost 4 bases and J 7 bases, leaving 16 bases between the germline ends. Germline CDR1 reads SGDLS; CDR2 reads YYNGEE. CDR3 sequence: CASSSLSEGNTQYF. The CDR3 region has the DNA TGTGCCAGCAGCTCCCTGTCGGAGGGAAATACGCAGTATTTT.

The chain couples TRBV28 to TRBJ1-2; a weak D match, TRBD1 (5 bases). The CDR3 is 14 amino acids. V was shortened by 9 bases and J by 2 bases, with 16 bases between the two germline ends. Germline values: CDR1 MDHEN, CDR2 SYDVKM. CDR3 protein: CASDTTGENYGYTF. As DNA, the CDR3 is TGTGCCAGTGACACTACGGGGGAGAACTATGGCTACACCTTC.

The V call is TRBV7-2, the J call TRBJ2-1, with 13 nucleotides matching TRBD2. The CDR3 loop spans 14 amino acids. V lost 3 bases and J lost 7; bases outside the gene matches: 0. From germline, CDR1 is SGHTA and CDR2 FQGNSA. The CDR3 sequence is CASSLGLAGNEQFF. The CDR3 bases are TGTGCCAGCAGCTTGGGACTAGCGGGGAATGAGCAGTTCTTC.

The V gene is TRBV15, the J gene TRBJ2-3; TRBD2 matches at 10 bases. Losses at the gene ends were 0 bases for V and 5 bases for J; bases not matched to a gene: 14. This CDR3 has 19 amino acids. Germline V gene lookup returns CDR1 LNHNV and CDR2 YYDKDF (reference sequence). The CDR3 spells CATSRDGASGGHGEDTQYF. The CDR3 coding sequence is TGTGCCACCAGCAGAGATGGGGCTAGCGGGGGCCACGGGGAAGATACGCAGTATTTT.

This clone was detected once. CDR3 loop: CASSYLRVLDEQFF. DNA of the CDR3: TGTGCCAGCAGTTACCTCCGAGTGTTAGATGAGCAGTTCTTC. The chain joins TRBV6-2 or TRBV6-3 to TRBJ2-1; D ambiguous. CDR1 is MNHEY and CDR2 is SVGEGT in the germline V gene. V gave up 2 bases and J gave up 8 bases, with 13 bases separating them. The CDR3 loop spans 14 amino acids.

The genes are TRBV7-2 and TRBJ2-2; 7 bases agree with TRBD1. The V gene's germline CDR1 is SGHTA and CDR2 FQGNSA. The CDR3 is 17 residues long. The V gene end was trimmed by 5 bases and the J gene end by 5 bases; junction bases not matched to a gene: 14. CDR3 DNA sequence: TGTGCCAGCAGCCTTCAAAAGAGACAGGGCTATACCGGGGAGCTGTTTTTT. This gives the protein CASSLQKRQGYTGELFF.

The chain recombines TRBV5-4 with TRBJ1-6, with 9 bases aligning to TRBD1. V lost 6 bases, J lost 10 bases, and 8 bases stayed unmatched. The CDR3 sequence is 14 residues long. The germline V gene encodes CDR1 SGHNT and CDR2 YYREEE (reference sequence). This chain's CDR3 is CASTEDRGGSPLHF. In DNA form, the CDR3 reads TGTGCCAGCACAGAGGACAGGGGTGGATCACCCCTCCACTTT.

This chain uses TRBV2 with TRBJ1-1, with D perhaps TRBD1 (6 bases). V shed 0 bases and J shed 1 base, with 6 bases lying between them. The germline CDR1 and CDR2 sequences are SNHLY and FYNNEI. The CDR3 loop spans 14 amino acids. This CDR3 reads CASSEAGQNTEAFF. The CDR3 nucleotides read TGTGCCAGCAGTGAAGCGGGACAGAACACTGAAGCTTTCTTT. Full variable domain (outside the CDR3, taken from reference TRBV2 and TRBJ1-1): EPEVTQTPSHQVTQMGQEVILRCVPISNHLYFYWYRQILGQKVEFLVSFYNNEISEKSEIFDDQFSVERPDGSNFTLKIRSTKLEDSAMYFCASSEAGQNTEAFFGQGTRLTVV.

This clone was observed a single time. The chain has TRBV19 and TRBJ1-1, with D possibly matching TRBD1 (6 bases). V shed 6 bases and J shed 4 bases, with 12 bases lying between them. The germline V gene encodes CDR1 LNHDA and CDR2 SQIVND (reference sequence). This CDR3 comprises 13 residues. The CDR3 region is CASSPPGVTEAFF. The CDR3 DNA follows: TGTGCCAGTAGCCCACCAGGGGTCACTGAAGCTTTCTTT.

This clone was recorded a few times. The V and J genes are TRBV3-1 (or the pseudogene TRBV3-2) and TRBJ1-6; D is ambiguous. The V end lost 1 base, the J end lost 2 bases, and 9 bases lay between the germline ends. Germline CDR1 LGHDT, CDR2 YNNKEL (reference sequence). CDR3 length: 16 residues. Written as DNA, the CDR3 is TGTGCCAGCAGCCAAGGGAGATGGACCTATAATTCACCCCTCCACTTT. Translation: CASSQGRWTYNSPLHF.

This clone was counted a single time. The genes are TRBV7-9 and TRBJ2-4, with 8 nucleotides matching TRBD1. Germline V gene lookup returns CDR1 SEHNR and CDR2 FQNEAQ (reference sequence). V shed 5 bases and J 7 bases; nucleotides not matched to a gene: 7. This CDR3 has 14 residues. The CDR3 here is CASSHWTGRNIQYF. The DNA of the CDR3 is TGTGCCAGCAGCCACTGGACAGGGCGGAACATTCAGTACTTC. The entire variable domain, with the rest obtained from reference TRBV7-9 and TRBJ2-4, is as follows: DTGVSQNPRHKITKRGQNVTFRCDPISEHNRLYWYRQTLGQGPEFLTYFQNEAQLEKSRLLSDRFSAERPKGSFSTLEIQRTEQGDSAMYLCASSHWTGRNIQYFGAGTRLSVL.

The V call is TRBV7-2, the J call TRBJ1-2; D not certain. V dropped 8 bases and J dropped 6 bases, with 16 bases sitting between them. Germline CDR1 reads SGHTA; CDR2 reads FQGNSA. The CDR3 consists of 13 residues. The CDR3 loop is CASVRVLRDGYTF. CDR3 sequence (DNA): TGTGCCAGCGTGAGGGTACTCCGAGATGGCTACACCTTC. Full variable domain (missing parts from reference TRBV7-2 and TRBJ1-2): GAGVSQSPSNKVTEKGKDVELRCDPISGHTALYWYRQSLGQGLEFLIYFQGNSAPDKSGLPSDRFSAERTGGSVSTLTIQRTQQEDSAVYLCASVRVLRDGYTFGSGTRLTVV.

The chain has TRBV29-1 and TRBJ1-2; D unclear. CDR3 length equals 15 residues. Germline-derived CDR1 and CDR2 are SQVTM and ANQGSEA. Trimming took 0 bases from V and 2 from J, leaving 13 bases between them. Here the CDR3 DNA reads TGCAGCGTTGAAGATACCGCGGAGACCAACTATGGCTACACCTTC. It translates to CSVEDTAETNYGYTF.

CDR3 sequence (DNA): TGTGCCAGCAGCCCCAGGGGGCTGAACACCGGGGAGCTGTTTTTT. It codes for CASSPRGLNTGELFF. J is TRBJ2-2 and V is TRBV9; the match to TRBD1 covers 8 bases. In germline, CDR1 is SGDLS, CDR2 YYNGEE. V shed 4 bases, J shed 1 base, and the junction held 3 bases outside the gene matches. This CDR3 is built from 15 residues. The full variable domain, in which reference TRBV9 and TRBJ2-2 provide the parts outside the CDR3, is DSGVTQTPKHLITATGQRVTLRCSPRSGDLSVYWYQQSLDQGLQFLIQYYNGEERAKGNILERFSAQQFPDLHSELNLSSLELGDSALYFCASSPRGLNTGELFFGEGSRLTVL.

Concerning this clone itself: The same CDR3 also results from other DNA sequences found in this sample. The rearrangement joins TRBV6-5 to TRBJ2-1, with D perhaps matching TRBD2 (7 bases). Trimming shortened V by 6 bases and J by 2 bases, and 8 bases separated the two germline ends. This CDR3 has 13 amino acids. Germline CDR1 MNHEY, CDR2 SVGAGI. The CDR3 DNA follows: TGTGCCAGCAGCGGGGGGCCCTACAATGAGCAGTTCTTC. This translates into CASSGGPYNEQFF.

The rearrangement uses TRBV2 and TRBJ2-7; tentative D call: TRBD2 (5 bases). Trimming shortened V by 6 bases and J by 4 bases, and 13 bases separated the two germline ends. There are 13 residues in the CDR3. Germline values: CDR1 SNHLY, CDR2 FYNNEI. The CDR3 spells CASSGLGSYEQYF. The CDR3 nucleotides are TGTGCCAGCAGCGGACTTGGGTCGTACGAGCAGTACTTC.

Here the CDR3 reads CASSLREAGRLIGNTIYF. CDR3 coding DNA: TGCGCCAGCAGCTTGCGAGAAGCCGGGAGACTAATCGGAAACACCATATATTTT. This sequence joins TRBV5-1 and TRBJ1-3; D remains ambiguous. The CDR3 length is 18 residues. The germline CDR1 and CDR2 sequences are SGHRS and YFSETQ. Trimming cost V 1 base and J 4 bases, with 21 bases left between them.

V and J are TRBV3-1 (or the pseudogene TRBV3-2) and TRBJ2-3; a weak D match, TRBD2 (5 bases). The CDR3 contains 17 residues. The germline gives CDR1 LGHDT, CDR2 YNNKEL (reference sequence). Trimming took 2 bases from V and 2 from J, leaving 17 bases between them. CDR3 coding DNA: TGTGCCAGCAGCCAATACCGGCGGGTTCGGTTCACAGATACGCAGTATTTT. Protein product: CASSQYRRVRFTDTQYF.

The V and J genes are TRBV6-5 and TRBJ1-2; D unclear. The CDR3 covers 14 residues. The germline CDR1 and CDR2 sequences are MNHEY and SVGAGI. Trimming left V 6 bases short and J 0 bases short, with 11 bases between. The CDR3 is CASSSPGSNYGYTF. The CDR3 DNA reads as TGTGCCAGCAGCAGCCCGGGATCTAACTATGGCTACACCTTC.